This record looks at one TCR beta chain sequence and its context. It has no known antigen specificity. Per-nucleotide qualities are absent, and no much larger clonotype sits a single base away. These data originate in a study of somatic mutations in T cells in chronic GVHD (dated by TCRdb to the early 2020s). V is reduced by 1 base and J by 2 bases, leaving a spacing of 6 bases between them. The germline V gene supplies CDR1 MGHRA and CDR2 YSYEKL. The CDR3 covers 13 residues, taking in both the cysteine and the phenylalanine. Only the CDR3 DNA stays, 39 bases, in frame from base 1. Genomic DNA was isolated and then used for the TCRbeta deep sequencing. The immunoSEQ assay, provided as a commercial service, was used for TCRbeta CDR3 sequencing and initial data processing. The published analysis was carried out like this. Reads were demultiplexed, adapter and primer sequences were trimmed, similar clones were merged through frequency-ratio clustering, and V, D, J genes were annotated using IMGT. Not all clones reach the TCRdb copy of this immuneACCESS table, which keeps in-frame sequences only. Checked studies attribute under half of the gap to unresolved V genes and leave the rest unexplained. V and J calls and clone size are copied from that table; D and trimming were computed from the DNA. In this sample the table shows roughly 15,000 clones, around 80% of which occur a single time. Roughly 32% of the sample comes from the top ten.

Sorting staining used anti-CD3, anti-CD4, anti-CD8 and a Vbeta20 antibody from the IOTest Beta Mark kit on a FACSAria III, with purity above 97%. Peripheral blood was drawn into sodium heparin tubes, and mononuclear cells were separated by Ficoll-Paque PLUS density gradient centrifugation. Before TCRbeta deep sequencing, the CD4+ Vbeta20+, CD4+ Vbeta20-, and CD8+ T cell fractions were FACS-sorted. What was sequenced was Vbeta20-negative CD4+ T cells from blood. What this sample's cell subset or site label stands for: CD4+ T cells sorted as TCR Vbeta20 negative by flow cytometry. The chain uses TRBV4-1 and TRBJ2-7; the D gene is not confidently resolved. The clonotype originates from a male patient in his fifties with chronic graft-versus-host disease. After a transplant, some T cells may be of graft donor origin. The DNA sequence follows: TGCGCCAGCAGCCAAGGTGGCACCTACGAGCAGTACTTC. Protein translation: CASSQGGTYEQYF.